Shown below are 14 T cell receptor beta chains from a single sample sequenced in a study of cytomegalovirus exposure and HLA in healthy donors. Assay: immunoSEQ multiplex PCR; the TCRdb copy retains only in-frame clones and omits some. The sample lists some 70,000 clones, around 97% seen once, with 2% to 2.5% in the top ten. Sample: PBMCs. Receptors were obtained from a man in his late teens or twenties in good health and CMV-seronegative.

This chain uses TRBV29-1 with TRBJ1-1, with 7 bases fitting TRBD1. The V segment lost 6 bases and the J segment 3 bases; nucleotides outside the gene matches: 7. Germline V lookup: CDR1 SQVTM, CDR2 ANQGSEA. This CDR3 contains 13 residues. Written as DNA, the CDR3 is TGCAGCGTATCCCGACAGGGCGACACTGAAGCTTTCTTT. Translation gives CSVSRQGDTEAFF.

The V call is TRBV2, the J call TRBJ1-2; 7 positions match TRBD1. V was pared by 11 bases and J by 2 bases, with 2 bases of the junction left unmatched. The CDR3 runs to 11 residues. The germline V gene encodes CDR1 SNHLY and CDR2 FYNNEI. The CDR3 DNA follows: TGTGCCTCGGGACAGAACTATGGCTACACCTTC. Amino acid sequence: CASGQNYGYTF.

This chain joins TRBV11-2 and TRBJ2-3; 7 bases are shared with TRBD2. J gave up 6 bases and V 1 base, and 10 bases lay outside the gene matches. Germline values: CDR1 SGHAT, CDR2 FQNNGV. The CDR3 sequence is 16 residues long. The CDR3 coding sequence is TGTGCCAGCAGCTTAGGACTAGCTGGCTGGGGGGATACGCAGTATTTT. It encodes CASSLGLAGWGDTQYF.

V usage is TRBV7-2 and J usage is TRBJ2-3; a possible D gene is TRBD2 (6 bases). Between the trimmed V and J ends, which lost 0 bases and 6 bases, there was a span of 10 bases. The CDR3 is 14 residues long. The germline V gene has CDR1 SGHTA and CDR2 FQGNSA. CDR3 protein: CASSLAAGSDTQYF. CDR3 nucleotides: TGTGCCAGCAGCTTAGCAGCGGGCAGCGATACGCAGTATTTT. Combining the CDR3 with reference TRBV7-2 and TRBJ2-3 gives the whole variable domain GAGVSQSPSNKVTEKGKDVELRCDPISGHTALYWYRQSLGQGLEFLIYFQGNSAPDKSGLPSDRFSAERTGGSVSTLTIQRTQQEDSAVYLCASSLAAGSDTQYFGPGTRLTVL.

V and J are TRBV12-5 and TRBJ1-2; maybe TRBD1 (6 bases). The V end lost 2 bases, the J end lost 6 bases, and 10 bases lay between the germline ends. Germline V gene data show CDR1 as LGHNT and CDR2 as FRNRAP. The CDR3 spans 13 residues. The CDR3 sequence: CASGLSGGHGYTF. The CDR3, as DNA: TGTGCTAGTGGTTTGAGCGGGGGCCATGGCTACACCTTC.

V gene TRBV6-1 combines with J gene TRBJ1-2; TRBD1 aligns across 7 bases. This CDR3 spans 13 amino acids. Germline CDR1 is MNHNS and CDR2 is SASEGT. The V and J ends lost 5 bases and 6 bases, in that order; junction bases with no gene match: 6. CDR3 bases: TGTGCCAGCAGTTCAACAGGGGTCGATGGCTACACCTTC. Its translation: CASSSTGVDGYTF.

CDR3 in DNA: TGCAGCGTTGGGAGGCAGACCGACACAGATACGCAGTATTTT. Translated, it gives CSVGRQTDTDTQYF. The rearrangement joins TRBV29-1 to TRBJ2-3, with a possible D match to TRBD2 (5 bases). Trimming removed 4 bases from V and 2 bases from J, with 13 bases in between. Germline V lookup: CDR1 SQVTM, CDR2 ANQGSEA. There are 14 residues in the CDR3.

This clone was seen once. The V call is TRBV4-1, the J call TRBJ1-2; 9 nucleotides align to TRBD1. Germline assignment: CDR1 MGHRA and CDR2 YSYEKL. The trim removed 0 bases at V and 8 bases at J, leaving 4 bases unmatched. The CDR3 has 14 amino acids. CDR3 protein: CASSQERQGGGYTF. CDR3 nucleotide sequence: TGCGCCAGCAGCCAAGAAAGACAGGGGGGAGGCTACACCTTC.

The chain has TRBV6-1 and TRBJ2-5, with D hard to call. CDR1 is MNHNS, CDR2 SASEGT, per germline. Trimming stripped 5 bases from V and 4 bases from J, with 11 bases between. This CDR3 spans 13 amino acids. The CDR3 bases are TGTGCCAGCAGTTCCCACGCTAGAGAGACCCAGTACTTC. It translates to CASSSHARETQYF.

The V gene is TRBV6-6, the J gene TRBJ1-2; 7 bases map to TRBD1. CDR3 length: 13 amino acids. J gave up 6 bases and V 1 base, and 2 bases lay outside the gene matches. Germline CDR1 MNHNY, CDR2 SVGAGI (reference sequence). The CDR3 region is CASSYLGTDGYTF. DNA for the CDR3: TGTGCCAGCAGTTACTTGGGGACAGATGGCTACACCTTC.

The chain recombines TRBV27 with TRBJ2-1; 8 bases line up with TRBD2. Trimming cost V 5 bases and J 10 bases; bases outside gene matches: 10. The CDR3 length is 14 residues. CDR1 is MNHEY and CDR2 is SMNVEV in the germline V gene (reference sequence). The CDR3, as DNA: TGTGCCAGCAGTCGGCCCCGGGAGGGGAGCGAGCAGTTCTTC. Its translation: CASSRPREGSEQFF.

This chain's CDR3 is CASRYLSSYEQYF. The CDR3 DNA reads as TGTGCCAGCAGATACCTAAGCTCCTACGAGCAGTACTTC. The chain employs TRBV27 and TRBJ2-7; D remains unclear. The V and J ends lost 6 bases and 0 bases respectively, with 9 bases between them. Germline assignment: CDR1 MNHEY and CDR2 SMNVEV (reference sequence). The CDR3 contains 13 residues.

The CDR3 spells CAISPNRDGYTF. CDR3 DNA sequence: TGTGCCATCAGCCCAAACCGAGATGGCTACACCTTC. The rearrangement links TRBV10-3 to TRBJ1-2; D unresolved. The CDR3 length is 12 residues. Trimming pared 6 bases from V and 6 bases from J, leaving 11 bases between. Per the germline V gene, CDR1 is ENHRY and CDR2 is SYGVKD.

The chain recombines TRBV9 with TRBJ1-5, with 8 bases lining up with TRBD1. CDR1 and CDR2 (germline): SGDLS, YYNGEE. J gave up 4 bases and V 3 bases, and 6 bases lay outside the gene matches. This CDR3 contains 15 residues. CDR3 in DNA: TGTGCCAGCAGCGATGGGACAGGCGAAAATCAGCCCCAGCATTTT. Residues: CASSDGTGENQPQHF. Drawing the rest from reference TRBV9 and TRBJ1-5, the complete variable domain is DSGVTQTPKHLITATGQRVTLRCSPRSGDLSVYWYQQSLDQGLQFLIQYYNGEERAKGNILERFSAQQFPDLHSELNLSSLELGDSALYFCASSDGTGENQPQHFGDGTRLSIL.